The clone carrying this T cell receptor (beta chain) was picked up one time. Antigen specificity is unknown. Each patient contributed between 1 and 8 total time points of blood mononuclear cells, pretreatment and during treatment. Repertoires were generated with immunoSEQ multiplex PCR, while TCRdb's copy carries only in-frame clones and drops some. Of roughly 43,000 clones in the sample, 81% were seen once. This sample is drawn from a study of PD-L1 blockade in urothelial cancer. Study-level background: Blood was evaluated 3 weeks (second dose) and 6 weeks after therapy began. T cells numbered a median of about 140,000 in the blood samples.

Overall study results and limits: Better survival was predicted by below-median pretreatment blood TCR clonality.

The junction had 6 bases not matched to a gene; V was cut back by 7 bases and J by 7 bases. Per germline, CDR1 SNHLY and CDR2 FYNNEI. There are 14 residues in the CDR3. Sequencing was performed on PBMCs, taken around atezolizumab (anti-PD-L1) treatment. The clonotype was recovered from a man aged 70-80 years with urothelial cancer. The chain carries TRBV2 and TRBJ1-4; TRBD1 matches at 10 bases. In DNA, the CDR3 is TGTGCCAGCATTCAAAGGACAGGGGGTGAAAAACTGTTTTTT. It codes for CASIQRTGGEKLFF.